This TCR beta chain was recovered during a study of regulatory T cells in long-lasting Graves disease. Looking at the study overall: Graves' patients, diagnosed recently, had received antithyroid drugs under 3 months. Regarding the study as a whole: The study found TRBV28, TRBJ1-2 and TRBJ2-5 favored in persistent disease. It is possible that accuracy was reduced by the small size of the sample.

Time point of the sample: newly diagnosed GD, antithyroid drugs for less than 3 months. There was RNA extracted from PBMCs, and the TCR library was made from it. This clonotype was counted ten times or more. The antigen remains unidentified. CDR3 regions were amplified by Arm-PCR using iRepertoire HTBI primers to build TCR beta libraries. TCRdb analysed the multiplex PCR reads with MiXCR anew, one entry per CDR3 protein. The sample includes a few hundred thousand distinct CDR3 sequences, about an eighth of them seen just once. The germline V gene encodes CDR1 MDHEN and CDR2 SYDVKM. This CDR3 contains 14 residues. The V gene lost 5 bases and the J gene lost 4 bases, with 15 bases spanning the gap. The data were also submitted as part of a second study, on T cells in Graves' hyperthyroidism and ophthalmopathy. Per that study: Before onset, by a median of around 6.4 months, the model predicted ophthalmopathy.

The sequenced sample was peripheral blood mononuclear cells (PBMCs), obtained at new diagnosis, from a patient treated with antithyroid drugs. The rearrangement uses TRBV28 and TRBJ2-7; maybe TRBD2 (6 bases). This sequence originates from a woman younger than 35 with Graves disease. In DNA, the CDR3 is TGTGCCAGCAGTCATTACACGGGGAGGTACGAGCAGTACTTC. It encodes CASSHYTGRYEQYF.